The clone carrying this T cell receptor (beta chain) was seen repeatedly, ten times or more. Addition of a universal primer site occurred through template switching, and cDNA carried unique molecular identifiers. TCRdb redid the calling of the 5' RACE reads with MiXCR, one entry per CDR3 protein. This sample has fewer than 250,000 distinct CDR3 sequences, with roughly 7% found just once. With no exceptions, donors were healthy Caucasians. This record belongs to a study of identical twins. The CDR3 sequence is 14 residues long. The V end lost 3 bases, the J end lost 0 bases, and 6 bases lay between the germline ends. These same records also appear under a second study, on yellow fever vaccine responses in identical twins. That work adds: Twins showed a vaccine T cell response that reportedly seemed partly convergent, partly personalized.

The sequence came from a woman younger than 35 in good health. Sequences were obtained from memory (CD45RO+) T cells sorted from blood. The chain uses TRBV12-3 or TRBV12-4 and TRBJ1-5; D call uncertain. For the CDR3, the DNA is TGTGCCAGCAGTTTTGGGAGTAGCAATCAGCCCCAGCATTTT. This translates into CASSFGSSNQPQHF.